This T cell receptor beta chain emerged from a study of blood T cells in healthy people across ages (dated by TCRdb to between 2014 and 2017). Concerning the study at large: Template switching captured roughly one uniquely barcoded TCR beta cDNA molecule per two T cells in model experiments. To avoid experimental bias, donors of different ages were distributed randomly across sequencing lanes. The donors were split into four age groups: young (average around 16 years), middle-aged (about 40), aged (approximately 60) and long-lived (over 75). To track age-related changes in TCR beta repertoire diversity, the study relied on deep sequencing normalized with unique cDNA molecular identifiers. Two additional independent replicas of 1 million unique cDNA reads from the same blood draw were analyzed for two donors (one aged 18 to 30 and one aged 80 or older). Broad study findings and their caveats: The long-lived group showed more naive CD4+ T cells, fewer expanded clones and increased TCR diversity than the aged group, suggesting age selection. Because profiling used bulk unsorted PBMCs, naive and antigen-experienced compartments could not be compared conclusively. Because the CMV infection status of the donors was unknown, age-related changes in expanded clonotypes may potentially have been confounded. Estimates of total diversity based on one million sequenced T cells were regarded as lower bounds and as underestimates. Observed TCR beta diversity correlated strongly with the percentage of naive T cells measured by flow cytometry. As age increased, observed TCR beta diversity per million T cells dropped in a roughly linear way, and a significant reduction was already evident by age 40.

Donors were 35 to 40 systemically healthy Caucasian individuals from Russia aged 6 to 90 years. Each donor gave roughly 9.5 milliliters of peripheral blood, collected into EDTA-treated Vacutainer tubes. Ficoll-Paque density-gradient centrifugation was used to isolate PBMCs, with at least 6 million obtained per sample. Total RNA, at least 5.5 micrograms per sample, was extracted from PBMCs with Trizol reagent. Naive CD45RAhigh/CD27high T cell percentages were measured by flow cytometry on a PBMC aliquot from every donor. The germline V gene provides CDR1 MNHEY and CDR2 SVGEGT. Compared with germline, V lacks 9 bases and J lacks 7 bases; bases without a gene match: 15. Counted from cysteine to phenylalanine, this CDR3 has 15 amino acids. Here the CDR3 DNA is all that survives: 45 bases in frame from base 1. This clonotype has more than one count but fewer than ten. It has no known antigen specificity. Per-nucleotide qualities are absent, and no much larger clonotype sits a single base away.

Library prep was done by 5' RACE. The data were produced on an Illumina HiSeq 2500. A second PCR of about 6 to 12 cycles was run with a J-beta primer mix and a sample-barcoded 5' primer. A unique molecular identifier was introduced onto each TCR beta cDNA molecule by a template-switch 5' adaptor carrying 12 random nucleotides. Each sample yielded at least 3 million CDR3-containing paired-end reads. First-strand cDNA synthesis was performed from all RNA using the Mint cDNA synthesis kit, with priming by a TRBC-specific oligonucleotide. All cDNA was treated with uracil-DNA glycosylase and then went through a first 18-cycle PCR with the universal primers M1SS and BC2_uni_R. As for how the authors treated the data: Normalization of each sample was performed by random selection of 1 million high-quality reads, each carrying a distinct molecular identifier. Instead of being binned into consensus sequences, reads that shared molecular identifiers were thrown out. MiTCR, run with a Q25 quality threshold and the strictest error-elimination algorithm, handled CDR3 identification, clonotype clustering and error correction. A nonparametric unseen species model with Euler transformation was used to estimate lower-bound total TCR beta diversity. TCRdb ran its own pipeline on the public reads, namely fastp trimming at Q25 and MiXCR clone calling, and kept in-frame beta chains. Rows matching on CDR3 protein sequence are summarized as one entry with the most common DNA and genes. These V and J calls originate from TCRdb's pipeline instead of the authors' own analysis. Recorded for this sample are approximately 940,000 distinct CDR3 sequences; around 46% of them occurred a single time. Of the sample, roughly an eighth is held by the ten largest clones.

The TCR was taken from a man in his thirties or forties in good health. Sequences were obtained from blood. The V and J segments used are TRBV6-2 or TRBV6-3 and TRBJ1-5; 7 bases in the middle match TRBD1. The nucleotide sequence is given as TGTGCCAGGGGACAGAGGGCTTTAGGGAAGCAGCCCCAGCATTTT. Translation gives CARGQRALGKQPQHF.